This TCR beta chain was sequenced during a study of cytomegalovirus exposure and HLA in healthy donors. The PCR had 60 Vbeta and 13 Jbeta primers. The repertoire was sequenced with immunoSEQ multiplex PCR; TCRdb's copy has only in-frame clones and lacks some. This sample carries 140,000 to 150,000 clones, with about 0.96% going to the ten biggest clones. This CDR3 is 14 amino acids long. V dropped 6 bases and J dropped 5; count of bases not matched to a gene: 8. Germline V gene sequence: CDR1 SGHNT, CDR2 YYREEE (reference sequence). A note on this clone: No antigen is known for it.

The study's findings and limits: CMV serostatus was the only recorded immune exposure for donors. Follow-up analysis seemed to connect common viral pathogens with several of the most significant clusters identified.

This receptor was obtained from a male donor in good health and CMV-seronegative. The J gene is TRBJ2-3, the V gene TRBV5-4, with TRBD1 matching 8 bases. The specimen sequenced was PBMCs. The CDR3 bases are TGTGCCAGCACCACGGACAGGGAACAAGATACGCAGTATTTT. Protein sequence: CASTTDREQDTQYF. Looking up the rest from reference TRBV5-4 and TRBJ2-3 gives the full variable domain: ETGVTQSPTHLIKTRGQQVTLRCSSQSGHNTVSWYQQALGQGPQFIFQYYREEENGRGNFPPRFSGLQFPNYSSELNVNALELDDSALYLCASTTDREQDTQYFGPGTRLTVL.